Listed here are 11 T cell receptor beta chains from one sample, sequenced in a study of T-cell reconstitution after alpha-beta-depleted transplantation in children (dated by TCRdb to the mid-2010s). According to the study, the label for this sample's treatment or condition signals: allogeneic hematopoietic cell transplantation with graft depleted of TCRalphabeta T cells and CD19 B cells. Library preparation used PCR. The data were produced on an Illumina HiSeq 2500. TCR library preparation used molecular barcoding, with unique molecular identifiers applied to normalize quantification of the TCRbeta repertoire. TCRdb reran the public reads through fastp at Q25 and MiXCR, keeping productive beta chains. Rows are unified per CDR3 protein, each entry keeping the most common DNA and genes. The sample table lists 150,000 to 250,000 distinct CDR3 sequences, roughly 6.3% of them with a count of one. The top ten clonotypes cover 4.5% of the sample.

The sequencing here drew on PBMCs, taken before TCRalphabeta/CD19-depleted stem cell transplant. Receptors originate from a girl under two years old with combined immunodeficiency, due to receive a stem cell transplant.

This clonotype has a count of ten or more. The chain is built from TRBV29-1 and TRBJ1-1; D unresolved. V dropped 5 bases and J dropped 0 bases, with 10 bases sitting between them. In germline, CDR1 is SQVTM, CDR2 ANQGSEA. The CDR3 contains 13 residues. The chain's CDR3 is CSVRVGMNTEAFF. The CDR3, as DNA: TGCAGCGTTCGGGTAGGGATGAACACTGAAGCTTTCTTT.

At least ten counts were recorded for this clonotype. V usage is TRBV6-2 or TRBV6-3 and J usage is TRBJ2-3; D possibly corresponds to TRBD1 (6 bases). Germline CDR1 and CDR2: MNHEY and SVGEGT. The CDR3 has 13 residues. V was shortened by 6 bases and J by 14 bases, with 21 bases between the two germline ends. The CDR3 here is CASSPTGSPVMYF. The CDR3 bases are TGTGCCAGCAGCCCCACAGGGAGTCCCGTCATGTATTTT.

This clonotype has ten or more counts. The chain couples TRBV5-1 to TRBJ1-1; 7 bases agree with TRBD1. CDR3 length: 14 residues. CDR1 is SGHRS, CDR2 YFSETQ, per germline. J lost 1 base, V lost 2 bases, and 2 bases had no gene match. CDR3 sequence: CASSFRGPNTEAFF. CDR3 bases: TGCGCCAGCAGCTTTAGGGGGCCGAACACTGAAGCTTTCTTT.

This clonotype was detected many times. The chain employs TRBV12-3 or TRBV12-4 and TRBJ2-7; 8 bases match TRBD2. CDR3 length: 15 amino acids. V lost 5 bases, J lost 3 bases, and 9 bases stayed unmatched. The chain's CDR3 is CASSLWGLEIYEQYF. The CDR3 DNA reads TGTGCCAGCAGTCTGTGGGGACTAGAGATCTACGAGCAGTACTTC.

This clonotype came up many times. The chain carries TRBV20-1 and TRBJ2-3; D uncertain. Between the trimmed V and J ends, which lost 3 bases and 5 bases, there was a span of 9 bases. CDR3 length equals 12 residues. Germline V gives CDR1 DFQATT, CDR2 SNEGSKA (reference sequence). The CDR3 sequence: CSASLWEDTQYF. CDR3 nucleotides: TGCAGTGCTAGCCTTTGGGAAGATACGCAGTATTTT.

At least ten counts were recorded for this clonotype. The chain employs TRBV29-1 and TRBJ1-6; perhaps TRBD1 as D (6 bases). Trimming took off 0 bases at V and 16 bases at J, with 22 bases between the two ends. Germline V gene data show CDR1 as SQVTM and CDR2 as ANQGSEA. The CDR3 loop spans 15 amino acids. CDR3 bases: TGCAGCGTTGAAGACCCTCTGGAAAGGGGGGGACGTCTCCACTTT. Its protein is CSVEDPLERGGRLHF.

The sample holds many counts of this clonotype. The chain combines TRBV20-1 with TRBJ2-1, with D uncertain. This CDR3 is built from 14 residues. With 1 base removed from V and 3 bases from J, the gap between germline ends came to 10 bases. The germline gives CDR1 DFQATT, CDR2 SNEGSKA (reference sequence). CDR3 loop: CSARVGRFYNEQFF. CDR3 bases: TGCAGTGCTAGAGTCGGTAGATTCTACAATGAGCAGTTCTTC.

A few counts support this clonotype. The chain has TRBV20-1 and TRBJ2-1, with no clear D. The length of the CDR3 is 14 residues. Germline lookup yields CDR1 DFQATT and CDR2 SNEGSKA (reference sequence). Trimming took off 1 base at V and 3 bases at J, with 10 bases between the two ends. The CDR3 is CSARGWRHYNEQFF. DNA for the CDR3: TGCAGTGCTAGAGGCTGGCGGCACTACAATGAGCAGTTCTTC.

The CDR3 loop reads CASRPGHKNIQYF. CDR3 coding DNA: TGTGCCAGCAGGCCGGGACACAAAAACATTCAGTACTTC. V is TRBV2 and J is TRBJ2-4; D possibly corresponds to TRBD1 (6 bases). Germline V gives CDR1 SNHLY, CDR2 FYNNEI. The CDR3 has 13 residues. V was pared by 6 bases and J by 3 bases, with 9 bases between.

This clonotype was found many times. This chain connects TRBV29-1 to TRBJ2-1, with TRBD2 matching over 9 bases. After removal of 3 bases from V and 8 bases from J, the junction contained 5 bases not matched to a gene. The CDR3 consists of 13 residues. CDR1 and CDR2 from the germline V gene are SQVTM and ANQGSEA. In nucleotides, the CDR3 is TGCAGCGTTGACGGACTAGCGTTACATGAGCAGTTCTTC. Amino acid sequence: CSVDGLALHEQFF.

There are many counts of this clonotype. The chain uses TRBV3-1 and TRBJ2-1; D is undetermined. V lost 4 bases, J lost 4 bases, and 11 bases lay in between. This CDR3 region has 14 residues. CDR1 and CDR2 from the germline V gene are LGHDT and YNNKEL (reference sequence). In nucleotides, the CDR3 is TGTGCCAGCAGCCCCCCGTTTGCGTACAATGAGCAGTTCTTC. Amino acids: CASSPPFAYNEQFF.